One and the same sample provided the 9 T cell receptor beta chains below, sequenced in a study of cytomegalovirus exposure and HLA in healthy donors. TCRdb's copy holds only in-frame clones and misses some; the assay was immunoSEQ multiplex PCR. The table has around 350,000 clones, roughly 85% seen once; the top ten hold roughly 0.82%. The specimen sequenced was PBMCs. Source of these receptors: a woman younger than 30 in good health and CMV-seronegative.

The chain employs TRBV6-1 and TRBJ1-1; no clear D. The CDR3 contains 13 residues. Germline CDR1 and CDR2: MNHNS and SASEGT. V lost 7 bases, J lost 1 base, and 10 bases lay in between. The CDR3 region has the DNA TGTGCCAGCAACGAGAGGGAGAACACTGAAGCTTTCTTT. This translates into CASNERENTEAFF.

This chain uses TRBV27 with TRBJ1-5; TRBD1 is a possible D gene (6 bases). Germline assignment: CDR1 MNHEY and CDR2 SMNVEV (reference sequence). V was clipped by 3 bases and J by 8 bases, with 11 bases between them. This CDR3 is 13 amino acids long. The CDR3, as DNA: TGTGCCAGCAGTTTGAATCAGGGGAAGCCCCAGCATTTT. Protein sequence: CASSLNQGKPQHF.

The chain has TRBV5-6 and TRBJ2-2; D possibly corresponds to TRBD2 (6 bases). Germline CDR1 reads SGHDT; CDR2 reads YYEEEE. Deletions cut 3 bases from V and 5 bases from J, with 8 bases between. This CDR3 contains 13 residues. The CDR3 DNA follows: TGTGCCAGCAGCTCTGGGAGGACCGGGGAGCTGTTTTTT. Encoded protein: CASSSGRTGELFF.

The chain recombines TRBV4-1 with TRBJ2-1; 10 positions agree with TRBD1. The CDR3 has 16 residues. V trimming: 4 bases; J trimming: 0 bases; junction bases outside the gene matches: 3. Germline V gene data show CDR1 as MGHRA and CDR2 as YSYEKL. The CDR3 sequence is CASSLGQGNSYNEQFF. The CDR3 region has the DNA TGCGCCAGCAGCCTGGGACAGGGGAACTCCTACAATGAGCAGTTCTTC.

The V call is TRBV6-6, the J call TRBJ2-7, with TRBD1 identical over 8 bases. V was clipped by 2 bases and J by 2 bases; unmatched bases: 2. The germline V gene has CDR1 MNHNY and CDR2 SVGAGI (reference sequence). The CDR3 spans 14 residues. CDR3 nucleotide sequence: TGTGCCAGCAGTTACCGGGACAGGCCCTACGAGCAGTACTTC. Its translation is CASSYRDRPYEQYF.

The J gene is TRBJ1-1, the V gene TRBV2; possibly TRBD1 for D (5 bases). This CDR3 is 14 amino acids long. The V end lost 7 bases, the J end lost 0 bases, and 12 bases lay between the germline ends. Germline CDR1 is SNHLY and CDR2 is FYNNEI. CDR3 sequence (DNA): TGTGCCAGCAATCCCCAGGGCTTGAACACTGAAGCTTTCTTT. This gives the protein CASNPQGLNTEAFF.

The chain joins TRBV27 to TRBJ2-2; the D is unclear. CDR1 and CDR2 (germline): MNHEY, SMNVEV (reference sequence). The CDR3 has 12 amino acids. V was shortened by 3 bases and J by 6 bases, with 5 bases between the two germline ends. The CDR3 nucleotides read TGTGCCAGCAGTTTCCCAGCCGGGGAGCTGTTTTTT. This sequence encodes CASSFPAGELFF.

This clone has only one observation. This chain links TRBV27 with TRBJ2-1, with D hard to call. Trimming removed 6 bases from V and 5 bases from J, with 20 bases in between. Germline CDR1 reads MNHEY; CDR2 reads SMNVEV (reference sequence). The CDR3 runs to 16 residues. CDR3 in DNA: TGTGCCAGCAGCCCGGTTTATAAGCCCACGAACAATGAGCAGTTCTTC. Residues: CASSPVYKPTNNEQFF.

The V gene is TRBV5-4, the J gene TRBJ2-2; TRBD2 is a possible D gene (6 bases). This CDR3 is built from 14 residues. V was cut by 3 bases and J by 1 base, with 7 bases left in between. The germline CDR1 and CDR2 sequences are SGHNT and YYREEE (reference sequence). The CDR3 reads CASSYSGNTGELFF. In nucleotides, the CDR3 is TGTGCCAGCAGCTATAGCGGGAACACCGGGGAGCTGTTTTTT.